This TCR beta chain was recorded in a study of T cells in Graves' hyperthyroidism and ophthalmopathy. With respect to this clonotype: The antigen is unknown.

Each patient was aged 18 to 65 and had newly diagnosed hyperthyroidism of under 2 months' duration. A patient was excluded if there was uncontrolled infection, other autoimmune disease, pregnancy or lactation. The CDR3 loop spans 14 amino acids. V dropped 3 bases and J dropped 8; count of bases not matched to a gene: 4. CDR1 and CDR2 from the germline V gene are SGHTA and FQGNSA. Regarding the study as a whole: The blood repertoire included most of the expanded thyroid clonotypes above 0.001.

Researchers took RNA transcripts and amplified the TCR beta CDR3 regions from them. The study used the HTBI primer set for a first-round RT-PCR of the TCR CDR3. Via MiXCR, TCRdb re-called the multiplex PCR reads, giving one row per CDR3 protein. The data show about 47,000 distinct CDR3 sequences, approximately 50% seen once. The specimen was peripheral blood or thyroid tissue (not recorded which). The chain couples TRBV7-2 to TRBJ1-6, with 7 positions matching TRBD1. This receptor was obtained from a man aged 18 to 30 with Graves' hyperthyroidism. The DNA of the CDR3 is TGTGCCAGCAGCTTCGACAGGGCGCATTCACCCCTCCACTTT. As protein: CASSFDRAHSPLHF. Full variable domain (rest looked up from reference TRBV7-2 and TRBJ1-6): GAGVSQSPSNKVTEKGKDVELRCDPISGHTALYWYRQSLGQGLEFLIYFQGNSAPDKSGLPSDRFSAERTGGSVSTLTIQRTQQEDSAVYLCASSFDRAHSPLHFGNGTRLTVT.